The 25 T cell receptor beta chains below all came from one sample that was sequenced in a study of blood T cell repertoires in COVID-19. Clones were sequenced by immunoSEQ multiplex PCR, and TCRdb holds only the in-frame ones, with some missing. The sample lists 200,000 to 300,000 clones, 70% to 90% seen once, with roughly 3.9% in the top ten. Source material: peripheral blood. These receptors originate from a middle-aged woman with acute or convalescent COVID-19.

The J gene is TRBJ1-2, the V gene TRBV6-5, with a possible D match to TRBD1 (6 bases). The ends were cut back, 5 bases at V and 4 bases at J, with 17 bases in the middle. The V gene's germline CDR1 is MNHEY and CDR2 SVGAGI. CDR3 length: 15 residues. The CDR3 DNA sequence: TGTGCCAGCAGTCCGACAGGACTGAGCCTCTATGGCTACACCTTC. Translating gives CASSPTGLSLYGYTF.

For the CDR3, the DNA is TGTGCCAGCAGTCACCCAGGGAGGTCGGGAACTGAAGCTTTCTTT. It encodes CASSHPGRSGTEAFF. The chain couples TRBV6-5 to TRBJ1-1, with D perhaps TRBD1 (5 bases). The CDR3 loop spans 15 amino acids. The germline V gene encodes CDR1 MNHEY and CDR2 SVGAGI. V lost 5 bases to trimming and J lost 5 bases, with 18 bases between them.

This chain connects TRBV9 to TRBJ2-6, with 11 bases that match TRBD1. V gave up 5 bases and J gave up 11 bases; unmatched junction bases: 9. This CDR3 is built from 15 residues. Germline lookup yields CDR1 SGDLS and CDR2 YYNGEE. The CDR3 loop reads CASRGTGGRVDVLTF. The CDR3 region has the DNA TGTGCCAGCAGGGGGACAGGGGGAAGGGTGGACGTCCTGACTTTC.

This clone was recorded only once. The chain carries TRBV29-1 and TRBJ2-1, with D maybe TRBD2 (7 bases). The CDR3 extends over 13 amino acids. Germline V lookup: CDR1 SQVTM, CDR2 ANQGSEA. V was cut by 5 bases and J by 10 bases, with 18 bases left in between. Here the CDR3 DNA reads TGCAGCGTTCCCGGGGGGCCCGCGGGGGAGCAGTTCTTC. It codes for CSVPGGPAGEQFF.

This sequence joins TRBV2 and TRBJ2-2; D is unresolved. The germline V and J ends were trimmed by 5 bases and 4 bases, with 5 bases remaining between them. Looked up from germline, CDR1 is SNHLY and CDR2 is FYNNEI. This CDR3 contains 12 residues. CDR3 in amino acids: CASSTITGELFF. The CDR3 DNA follows: TGTGCCAGCAGTACTATCACCGGGGAGCTGTTTTTT.

The V and J genes are TRBV7-8 and TRBJ2-1, with D possibly TRBD1 on 6 matching bases. The germline gives CDR1 SGHVS, CDR2 FQNEAQ. This CDR3 has 17 residues. With 1 base removed from V and 0 bases from J, the gap between germline ends came to 13 bases. The CDR3 is CASSLGTVPSSYNEQFF. The CDR3 nucleotides read TGTGCCAGCAGCTTAGGGACAGTCCCCAGCTCCTACAATGAGCAGTTCTTC.

This chain uses TRBV11-2 with TRBJ2-7; D not certain. The CDR3 is 13 amino acids. Germline V lookup: CDR1 SGHAT, CDR2 FQNNGV. V was trimmed by 2 bases and J by 3 bases, leaving 8 bases between them. This CDR3 is CASSLLYFYEQYV. The CDR3 DNA reads as TGTGCCAGCAGCTTATTATACTTCTACGAGCAGTACGTC.

This rearrangement joins TRBV6-6 to TRBJ1-5; 9 bases align to TRBD1. After removal of 7 bases from V and 7 bases from J, the junction contained 20 bases not matched to a gene. Germline loops: CDR1 MNHNY, CDR2 SVGAGI (reference sequence). This CDR3 spans 18 amino acids. The CDR3: CASNRLGQGFIIGQPQHF. The CDR3 DNA is TGTGCCAGCAATCGCCTGGGACAGGGATTTATCATTGGGCAGCCCCAGCATTTT.

The CDR3 region has the DNA TGTGCCAGCACGGAGGAGGGACTACCTATGGTTGAGCAGTTCTTC. It translates to CASTEEGLPMVEQFF. The chain employs TRBV2 and TRBJ2-1; 7 nucleotides agree with TRBD2. The CDR3 is 15 residues long. CDR1 is SNHLY and CDR2 is FYNNEI in the germline V gene. After removal of 7 bases from V and 9 bases from J, the junction contained 15 bases not matched to a gene.

In its sample, this clone was seen once. This sequence joins TRBV18 and TRBJ2-3; TRBD1 matches 8 bases. The CDR3 runs to 15 residues. After removal of 5 bases from V and 3 bases from J, the junction contained 7 bases not matched to a gene. The germline V gene encodes CDR1 KGHSH and CDR2 LQKENI. The CDR3 DNA is TGTGCCAGCTCAGCGACGGGACAGGAGACAGATACGCAGTATTTT. Translating gives CASSATGQETDTQYF. Supplemented by reference TRBV18 and TRBJ2-3, the full variable domain reads NAGVMQNPRHLVRRRGQEARLRCSPMKGHSHVYWYRQLPEEGLKFMVYLQKENIIDESGMPKERFSAEFPKEGPSILRIQQVVRGDSAAYFCASSATGQETDTQYFGPGTRLTVL.

This clone appeared once. V gene TRBV2 combines with J gene TRBJ1-1; possibly TRBD1 for D (5 bases). The V and J ends lost 2 bases and 1 base respectively, with 14 bases between them. CDR1 and CDR2 (germline): SNHLY, FYNNEI. The CDR3 extends over 16 amino acids. The CDR3 is CASSERRGSGNTEAFF. CDR3 DNA sequence: TGTGCCAGCAGTGAAAGAAGGGGATCGGGGAACACTGAAGCTTTCTTT. The complete variable domain, with remaining parts taken from reference TRBV2 and TRBJ1-1, reads EPEVTQTPSHQVTQMGQEVILRCVPISNHLYFYWYRQILGQKVEFLVSFYNNEISEKSEIFDDQFSVERPDGSNFTLKIRSTKLEDSAMYFCASSERRGSGNTEAFFGQGTRLTVV.

The J gene is TRBJ1-2, the V gene TRBV24-1; 12 nucleotides match TRBD1. Germline CDR1 reads KGHDR; CDR2 reads SFDVKD. The CDR3 is made up of 16 amino acids. V lost 5 bases and J lost 2; bases outside the gene matches: 5. This chain's CDR3 is CATSGGTGGVNYGYTF. The CDR3 nucleotides are TGTGCCACCAGTGGGGGGACAGGGGGCGTAAACTATGGCTACACCTTC.

V usage is TRBV30 and J usage is TRBJ1-2, with D tentatively TRBD1 (6 bases). Trimming removed 1 base from V and 4 bases from J, with 16 bases in between. The CDR3 has 15 amino acids. Germline CDR1 reads GTSNPN; CDR2 reads SVGIG (reference sequence). CDR3 in DNA: TGTGCCTGGAGTGGCTCGAGGGGGAGTCCCTATGGCTACACCTTC. This encodes CAWSGSRGSPYGYTF. The entire variable domain, with the rest obtained from reference TRBV30 and TRBJ1-2, is as follows: SQTIHQWPATLVQPVGSPLSLECTVEGTSNPNLYWYRQAAGRGLQLLFYSVGIGQISSEVPQNLSASRPQDRQFILSSKKLLLSDSGFYLCAWSGSRGSPYGYTFGSGTRLTVV.

The gene calls are TRBV9 and TRBJ1-2, with D possibly being TRBD1 (6 bases). The CDR3 sequence is 14 residues long. Deletions cut 3 bases from V and 8 bases from J, with 17 bases between. Germline V gene sequence: CDR1 SGDLS, CDR2 YYNGEE. The CDR3 DNA reads TGTGCCAGCAGCGGGGCGGGGGCCGGAGGAGGCTACACCTTC. Its protein is CASSGAGAGGGYTF.

DNA of the CDR3: TGTGCCAGTAGTATTGGGGCAGGGAGGACTGAAGCTTTCTTT. It is translated as CASSIGAGRTEAFF. This chain links TRBV19 with TRBJ1-1, with TRBD1 as a possible D gene (5 bases). V shed 3 bases and J shed 5 bases, with 13 bases lying between them. This CDR3 has 14 residues. The V gene's germline CDR1 is LNHDA and CDR2 SQIVND (reference sequence).

The chain carries TRBV2 and TRBJ1-5; D gene unclear. The CDR3 covers 13 residues. Germline-derived CDR1 and CDR2 are SNHLY and FYNNEI. Trimming removed 7 bases from V and 4 bases from J, with 11 bases in between. CDR3 residues: CASMEGANQPQHF. The CDR3 nucleotides read TGTGCCAGCATGGAGGGCGCTAATCAGCCCCAGCATTTT. The full variable domain, rest sourced from reference TRBV2 and TRBJ1-5, is EPEVTQTPSHQVTQMGQEVILRCVPISNHLYFYWYRQILGQKVEFLVSFYNNEISEKSEIFDDQFSVERPDGSNFTLKIRSTKLEDSAMYFCASMEGANQPQHFGDGTRLSIL.

The J gene is TRBJ1-2, the V gene TRBV5-6; 7 positions agree with TRBD1. Germline V CDR1 and CDR2: SGHDT, YYEEEE. The CDR3 runs 14 residues. V gave up 3 bases and J gave up 8 bases; unmatched junction bases: 10. The CDR3 region is CASSSYRQGRGYTF. The CDR3 DNA reads as TGTGCCAGCAGCTCTTACCGACAGGGCCGGGGCTACACCTTC.

This chain uses TRBV7-9 with TRBJ1-3; possibly TRBD1 for D (5 bases). The CDR3 is made up of 13 amino acids. Germline V gene sequence: CDR1 SEHNR, CDR2 FQNEAQ (reference sequence). V was clipped by 3 bases and J by 4 bases, with 7 bases between them. CDR3 nucleotides: TGTGCCAGCAGCTTGTACAGGGGAAACACCATATATTTT. Protein sequence: CASSLYRGNTIYF.

The chain combines TRBV6-4 with TRBJ1-2; 12 nucleotides line up with TRBD1. Trimming removed 6 bases from V and 4 bases from J; junction bases left unmatched: 3. Per germline, CDR1 MRHNA and CDR2 SNTAGT. This CDR3 region has 14 residues. CDR3 DNA sequence: TGTGCCAGCAGGCCGGGACAGGGGGCCTATGGCTACACCTTC. Translating it yields CASRPGQGAYGYTF.

J is TRBJ1-1 and V is TRBV6-6; maybe TRBD1 (6 bases). V shed 2 bases and J shed 2 bases, with 15 bases lying between them. CDR1 and CDR2 (germline): MNHNY, SVGAGI (reference sequence). The CDR3 runs 16 residues. This chain's CDR3 is CASSYDLIQGNTEAFF. The DNA of the CDR3 is TGTGCCAGCAGTTACGACCTAATACAGGGTAACACTGAAGCTTTCTTT.

V is TRBV5-6 and J is TRBJ2-3; 9 bases agree with TRBD1. V lost 0 bases to trimming and J lost 9 bases; unmatched junction nucleotides: 5. Germline CDR1 is SGHDT and CDR2 is YYEEEE. The CDR3 has 14 residues. The CDR3 bases are TGTGCCAGCAGCTTGGAACAGGGGGCTCCAACGCAGTATTTT. Protein sequence: CASSLEQGAPTQYF.

The chain combines TRBV24-1 with TRBJ2-3; D is possibly TRBD1 (6 bases). The CDR3 length is 17 residues. The ends were cut back, 3 bases at V and 2 bases at J, with 17 bases in the middle. Germline V lookup: CDR1 KGHDR, CDR2 SFDVKD. This CDR3 reads CATSDPQGDLNTDTQYF. The CDR3 nucleotides read TGTGCCACCAGTGATCCACAGGGAGATCTCAACACAGATACGCAGTATTTT.

The chain carries TRBV7-2 and TRBJ2-4; no definite D call. The CDR3 covers 14 residues. The germline gives CDR1 SGHTA, CDR2 FQGNSA. Deletions cut 4 bases from V and 8 bases from J, with 15 bases between. The CDR3 sequence: CASSYIAEQDIQYF. The CDR3 DNA follows: TGTGCCAGCAGCTACATTGCAGAACAAGACATTCAGTACTTC.

The chain employs TRBV11-2 and TRBJ2-3, with a weak D call TRBD2 (5 bases). There are 16 residues in the CDR3. Germline assignment: CDR1 SGHAT and CDR2 FQNNGV. V lost 2 bases, J lost 7 bases, and 19 bases lay in between. The CDR3 region has the DNA TGTGCCAGCAGCTTATCGTTGGCAGGAGGCAGGAATACGCAGTATTTT. It is translated as CASSLSLAGGRNTQYF.

The chain uses TRBV25-1 and TRBJ1-6, with 11 bases identical to TRBD1. Losses at the gene ends were 4 bases for V and 4 bases for J; bases not matched to a gene: 9. There are 18 residues in the CDR3. Germline CDR1 is MGHDK and CDR2 is SYGVNS. The DNA of the CDR3 is TGTGCCAGCAGTGGCCTCGGGACAGGGGGTTCTTATAATTCACCCCTCCACTTT. The encoded protein is CASSGLGTGGSYNSPLHF.